This T cell receptor (beta chain) was identified in a study of a mutant IDH1 vaccine in newly diagnosed glioma. This clone was detected a few times. Antigen unknown. Using immunoSEQ multiplex PCR, the repertoire was profiled, and TCRdb retains in-frame clones only, with some absent. The profile shows tens of thousands of clones, roughly 74% of them singletons. Time point in this sample: week 35, safety follow-up. Every vaccination contained 300 ug of the mutant IDH1 20-mer peptide and was paired with topical imiquimod. The sequence came from a man between 45 and 60 years old with glioma. The sample here was PBMCs, taken from a glioma patient whose treatment included an IDH1 peptide vaccine.

The chain's CDR3 is CASSLRDRGLPYEQYF. CDR3 DNA: TGTGCCAGCAGCTTGAGAGACAGGGGGCTCCCCTACGAGCAGTACTTC. The chain joins TRBV7-2 to TRBJ2-7, with 10 positions matching TRBD1. V lost 3 bases and J lost 2; bases outside the gene matches: 7. The CDR3 covers 16 residues. The germline V gene encodes CDR1 SGHTA and CDR2 FQGNSA.